This TCR beta chain came from a study of blood T cell repertoires in COVID-19. On the study more broadly: COVID-19 samples, acute and convalescent, were from the United States, Italy and Spain.

TCRdb keeps only in-frame clones here, not all; method: immunoSEQ multiplex PCR. The sample lists approximately 230,000 clones, about nine tenths occurring once. CDR3 size: 15 residues. Between the trimmed V and J ends, which lost 2 bases and 6 bases, there was a span of 16 bases. CDR1 is SGHRS and CDR2 is YFSETQ in the germline V gene. The specimen sequenced was peripheral blood. This rearrangement joins TRBV5-1 to TRBJ2-3, with D perhaps TRBD2 (5 bases). The origin of this receptor is a young woman with COVID-19, enrolled during active disease. CDR3 nucleotide sequence: TGCGCCAGCAGCTTAACCGGGATTAGTGTCGATACGCAGTATTTT. Its translation: CASSLTGISVDTQYF.